This T cell receptor (beta chain) stems from a study of blood T cells in healthy people across ages (dated by TCRdb to about 2015). At the level of the whole study: Template switching captured roughly one uniquely barcoded TCR beta cDNA molecule per two T cells in model experiments. Age-related changes in TCR beta repertoire diversity were measured in the study by deep sequencing normalized with unique cDNA molecular identifiers. Four age groups were formed from the donors: young (average approximately 15 years), middle-aged (around 37), aged (around 62) and long-lived (approximately 78). To avoid experimental bias, donors of different ages were distributed randomly across sequencing lanes. Using the same blood draw, the study looked at two additional independent replicas of 1 million unique cDNA reads for two donors, one aged 18 to 29 and the other aged 80 or older. Results the study describes overall, beyond this receptor: The CMV infection status of donors was not known, potentially confounding age-related changes in expanded clonotypes. Observed TCR beta diversity correlated strongly with the percentage of naive T cells measured by flow cytometry. As age increased, observed TCR beta diversity per million T cells dropped in a roughly linear way, and a significant reduction was already evident by age about 40. Compared with the aged group, the long-lived group had more naive CD4+ T cells, fewer expanded clones and increased TCR diversity, suggesting age selection. Bulk unsorted PBMC profiling prevented conclusive comparison of naive and antigen-experienced compartments. Estimates of total diversity based on one million sequenced T cells were regarded as lower bounds and as underestimates.

The donors were around 39 Caucasian individuals from Russia, aged 6 to 90 years, who were systemically healthy. Each donor gave 9.5 to 10 milliliters of peripheral blood, drawn into EDTA-treated Vacutainer tubes. Ficoll-Paque density-gradient centrifugation was used to isolate PBMCs, with at least 6.5 million per sample. Total RNA, at least 6 micrograms per sample, was extracted from PBMCs with Trizol reagent. Naive CD45RAhigh/CD27high T cell percentages were measured by flow cytometry on a PBMC aliquot from every donor. The library came from 5' RACE. For sequencing, an Illumina HiSeq 2500 was employed. A second PCR of roughly 7 to 11 cycles was performed with a sample-barcoded 5' primer and a J-beta primer mix. Each TCR beta cDNA molecule received a unique molecular identifier from a template-switch 5' adaptor carrying 12 random nucleotides. Each sample yielded at least 2.5 million CDR3-containing paired-end reads. First-strand cDNA was synthesized from all RNA with the Mint cDNA synthesis kit, primed by a TRBC-specific oligonucleotide. Following uracil-DNA glycosylase treatment, a first 18-cycle PCR with universal primers M1SS and BC2_uni_R was performed on all cDNA. For the original study's pipeline: Normalization of each sample was performed by random selection of 1 million high-quality reads, each carrying a distinct molecular identifier. Instead of being binned into consensus sequences, reads with shared molecular identifiers were discarded. MiTCR, run with a Q25 quality threshold and the strictest error-elimination algorithm, handled CDR3 identification, clonotype clustering and error correction. A nonparametric unseen species model with Euler transformation was used to estimate a lower bound on total TCR beta diversity. Clones were called with MiXCR by TCRdb after fastp trimmed the public reads at Q25, and only in-frame beta chains were retained. Rows are unified per CDR3 protein, each entry keeping the most common DNA and genes. Here the V and J calls rest on TCRdb's processing, not on the authors' analysis. The sample table holds hundreds of thousands of distinct CDR3 sequences, of which 40% to 50% were seen once. The ten biggest clones cover about a fifth of the sample.

V gives up 8 bases and J gives up 2 bases, and the segment between their germline ends measures 16 bases. CDR1 and CDR2 are drawn from the germline V gene (reference sequence): MNHNY, SVGAGI. The CDR3 has 15 amino acids, counting the end cysteine and phenylalanine. This entry keeps only the CDR3 DNA: 45 bases, framed from base 1. Of note for this clonotype: It has no known antigen specificity. Nothing much larger sits one base from this clone, and base qualities are not available.

The chain uses TRBV6-6 and TRBJ1-5, with a weak D call of TRBD1 (6 bases match). This sequence was found in a man aged 60 to 75 in good health. The sequenced sample consisted of blood. Here the CDR3 is given as CASGQRGGGNQPQHF. Read as DNA, the sequence is TGTGCCAGCGGACAAAGGGGGGGCGGCAATCAGCCCCAGCATTTT.